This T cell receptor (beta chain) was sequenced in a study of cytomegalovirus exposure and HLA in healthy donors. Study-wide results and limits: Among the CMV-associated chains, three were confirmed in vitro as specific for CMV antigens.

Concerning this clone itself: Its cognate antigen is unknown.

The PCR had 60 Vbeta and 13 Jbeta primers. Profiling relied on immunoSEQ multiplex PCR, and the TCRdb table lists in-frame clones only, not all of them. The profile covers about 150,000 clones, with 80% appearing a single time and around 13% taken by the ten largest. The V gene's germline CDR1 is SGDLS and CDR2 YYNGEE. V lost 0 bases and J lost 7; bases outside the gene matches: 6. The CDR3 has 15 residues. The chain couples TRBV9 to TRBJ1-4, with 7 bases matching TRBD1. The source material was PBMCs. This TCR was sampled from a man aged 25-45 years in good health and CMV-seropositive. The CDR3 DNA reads TGTGCCAGCAGCGTAGAGGGGGCTCTTGGTGAAAAACTGTTTTTT. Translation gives CASSVEGALGEKLFF.